This T cell receptor (beta chain) was documented in a study of somatic mutations in cytotoxic T cells in rheumatoid arthritis. Study summary: After diagnosis, patient blood (nearly 31 ml EDTA) was drawn right away, before any treatment was given.

The authors' processing: Concordance between patient CD8+ clones exceeding 1% and published virus-specific TCRB sequences was infrequent. Generated by immunoSEQ multiplex PCR, the TCRdb table keeps only in-frame clones and is missing some. For V, J and clone size, that table is used; D and trimming come from the DNA. The data contain approximately 19,000 clones, around 80% of them singletons. The V and J ends lost 2 bases and 0 bases respectively, with 9 bases between them. The CDR3 is made up of 15 amino acids. Germline-derived CDR1 and CDR2 are SGHVS and FNYEAQ. The sequence derives from an adult with rheumatoid arthritis. The chain has TRBV7-6 and TRBJ2-3; D gene uncertain. The specimen sequenced was CD8+ T cells sorted from blood. CDR3 amino acids: CASSLRDASTDTQYF. Written as DNA, the CDR3 is TGTGCCAGCAGCTTAAGGGATGCTAGCACAGATACGCAGTATTTT.